Here is one T cell receptor beta chain with its context. Antigen unknown. This sample is part of a study of cytomegalovirus exposure and HLA in healthy donors. Germline loops: CDR1 KGHSH, CDR2 LQKENI. The CDR3 totals 14 residues. V was pared by 5 bases and J by 3 bases, with 5 bases of the junction left unmatched. The primer mix had 60 Vbeta and 13 Jbeta primers. Using immunoSEQ multiplex PCR, the repertoire was profiled, and TCRdb retains in-frame clones only, with some absent. The table lists about 130,000 clones, 77% of them singletons. Study-wide results and limits: TCR beta chain V- and J-gene trimming was linked, in a later analysis, to a missense variant in DCLRE1C. Researchers catalogued about 160 TCR beta chains as cytomegalovirus-associated. Earlier analysis found most TCR beta V segments productive about 87% or about 30% of the time. Researchers left out some V segments, among them TRBV6-2 and TRBV6-3, as indistinguishable.

The chain is built from TRBV18 and TRBJ2-7; TRBD1 matches at 9 bases. The TCR sequence derives from a young man in good health and CMV-seronegative. Material: PBMCs. CDR3 in DNA: TGTGCCAGCTCAGGGGACAGGGCCTTCTACGAGCAGTACTTC. Protein sequence: CASSGDRAFYEQYF.